Listed below are T cell receptor beta chains from one sample, sequenced in a study of cytomegalovirus exposure and HLA in healthy donors. Here immunoSEQ multiplex PCR was the method, and the copy in TCRdb shows in-frame clones only, minus some. Among 150,000 to 200,000 clones listed, around 75% were seen once. Sequenced sample: PBMCs. The receptors come from a woman aged 45-65 years in good health and CMV-seropositive. Both conserved end residues are part of each CDR3. Fields, in order: J gene, V gene, clone size, D gene, CDR3 DNA, CDR3 protein. A D gene is named only where the DNA matches it firmly. Some rows mark clone size as missing; the rest say once, few, many or name a class of expanded clone.

j_call: TRBJ1-3; v_call: TRBV11-2; clone_size: NA; d_call: NA; cdr3_nt: TGTGCCAGCAGCTTAGGTCTCTCTGGAAACACCATATATTTT; cdr3_aa: CASSLGLSGNTIYF
j_call: TRBJ1-5; v_call: TRBV6-6; clone_size: NA; d_call: NA; cdr3_nt: TGTGCCAGCACCCCGTTCCTGGGCATGTTGGCCCAGCATTTT; cdr3_aa: CASTPFLGMLAQHF
j_call: TRBJ2-5; v_call: TRBV7-7; clone_size: few; d_call: NA; cdr3_nt: TGTGCCAGCAGCTTATTGGTTCGGGAGACCCAGTACTTC; cdr3_aa: CASSLLVRETQYF
j_call: TRBJ2-5; v_call: TRBV11-1; clone_size: NA; d_call: TRBD1; cdr3_nt: TGTGCCAGCAGCCGCGGGACAGGGAGCAAGACCCAGTACTTC; cdr3_aa: CASSRGTGSKTQYF
j_call: TRBJ2-5; v_call: TRBV9; clone_size: NA; d_call: TRBD2; cdr3_nt: TGTGCCAGCAGCGTCTCGGCGGGGGGATCAGAGACCCAGTACTTC; cdr3_aa: CASSVSAGGSETQYF
j_call: TRBJ1-1; v_call: TRBV15; clone_size: once; d_call: TRBD1; cdr3_nt: TGTGCCACCAGCAGAGGGGTGAGACAGGGACCAGCTTTCTTT; cdr3_aa: CATSRGVRQGPAFF
j_call: TRBJ1-1; v_call: TRBV28; clone_size: NA; d_call: TRBD1; cdr3_nt: TGTGCCAGCAGCCATGTGACAGGGCACACTGAAGCTTTCTTT; cdr3_aa: CASSHVTGHTEAFF
j_call: TRBJ2-7; v_call: TRBV15; clone_size: few; d_call: TRBD1; cdr3_nt: TGTGCCACCAGCAGAGGGGATACAGGGGACGAGCAGTACTTC; cdr3_aa: CATSRGDTGDEQYF
j_call: TRBJ1-2; v_call: TRBV7-9; clone_size: NA; d_call: TRBD1; cdr3_nt: TGTGCCAGCAGCGCTACAGGGGTTATCCCCTACACCTTC; cdr3_aa: CASSATGVIPYTF
j_call: TRBJ1-2; v_call: TRBV5-4; clone_size: NA; d_call: NA; cdr3_nt: TGTGCCAGCAGCTTGGACAGGGACTATGGCTACACCTTC; cdr3_aa: CASSLDRDYGYTF
j_call: TRBJ1-2; v_call: TRBV2; clone_size: NA; d_call: NA; cdr3_nt: TGTGCCAGCAGCGCACAGGGTAGTGGCTACACCTTC; cdr3_aa: CASSAQGSGYTF
j_call: TRBJ1-3; v_call: TRBV10-2; clone_size: NA; d_call: NA; cdr3_nt: TGCGCCAGCAGTGAGTCAGACATCGGAAACACCATATATTTT; cdr3_aa: CASSESDIGNTIYF
j_call: TRBJ2-1; v_call: TRBV4-1; clone_size: NA; d_call: TRBD1; cdr3_nt: TGCGCCAGCAGCCAAGCGGCACAGGGGTTGGGCAATGAGCAGTTCTTC; cdr3_aa: CASSQAAQGLGNEQFF
j_call: TRBJ1-2; v_call: TRBV29-1; clone_size: few; d_call: NA; cdr3_nt: TGCAGCGCCAACAGGAGAGTGGGCGGCTACACCTTC; cdr3_aa: CSANRRVGGYTF
j_call: TRBJ2-7; v_call: TRBV2; clone_size: NA; d_call: TRBD1; cdr3_nt: TGTGCCAGCAGCCCAGGGGGCTGGACCTACGAGCAGTACTTC; cdr3_aa: CASSPGGWTYEQYF
j_call: TRBJ1-2; v_call: TRBV5-1; clone_size: few; d_call: NA; cdr3_nt: TGCGCCAGCAGCCGCCGAGGAGATGGCTACACCTTC; cdr3_aa: CASSRRGDGYTF
j_call: TRBJ1-2; v_call: TRBV9; clone_size: NA; d_call: TRBD1; cdr3_nt: TGTGCCAGCAGCGTAGGGAGGGACAGGGGTAACTATGGCTACACCTTC; cdr3_aa: CASSVGRDRGNYGYTF